These 13 T cell receptor beta chains originate from one sample sequenced in a study of cytomegalovirus exposure and HLA in healthy donors. Vbeta (60) and Jbeta (13) primers were used in the PCR. Clones were read by immunoSEQ multiplex PCR, and TCRdb kept only the in-frame ones, dropping some. The profile shows 100,000 to 150,000 clones, around 72% of them singletons. Sequencing was performed on PBMCs. The receptors stem from a man aged 25 to 40 in good health and CMV-seronegative.

V and J are TRBV7-8 and TRBJ1-1; maybe TRBD1 (5 bases). Germline CDR1 reads SGHVS; CDR2 reads FQNEAQ. The V end lost 5 bases, the J end lost 8 bases, and 12 bases lay between the germline ends. The CDR3 covers 12 residues. CDR3: CASSRANREAFF. The CDR3 DNA sequence: TGTGCCAGCAGCCGAGCCAACAGGGAAGCTTTCTTT.

The rearrangement uses TRBV7-3 and TRBJ1-1; D uncertain. The CDR3 contains 14 residues. V was cut by 5 bases and J by 4 bases, with 14 bases left in between. The germline V gene encodes CDR1 SGHTA and CDR2 FQGTGA. The DNA of the CDR3 is TGTGCCAGCAGCATCGACGGGAGTGGCACTGAAGCTTTCTTT. This encodes CASSIDGSGTEAFF.

The CDR3 loop reads CASRIKTGEGFDSPLHF. The DNA of the CDR3 is TGCGCCAGCAGAATAAAAACAGGGGAAGGGTTCGATTCACCCCTCCACTTT. This sequence joins TRBV5-1 and TRBJ1-6; the match to TRBD1 covers 7 bases. CDR3 length: 17 amino acids. V lost 5 bases and J lost 8; bases outside the gene matches: 16. CDR1 is SGHRS, CDR2 YFSETQ, per germline. Full variable domain (remainder filled in from reference TRBV5-1 and TRBJ1-6): KAGVTQTPRYLIKTRGQQVTLSCSPISGHRSVSWYQQTPGQGLQFLFEYFSETQRNKGNFPGRFSGRQFSNSRSEMNVSTLELGDSALYLCASRIKTGEGFDSPLHFGNGTRLTVT.

The rearrangement uses TRBV5-4 and TRBJ1-2; 7 bases are a match to TRBD1. Per the germline V gene, CDR1 is SGHNT and CDR2 is YYREEE (reference sequence). The V gene end was trimmed by 4 bases and the J gene end by 4 bases; junction bases not matched to a gene: 4. This CDR3 is built from 13 residues. Here the CDR3 DNA reads TGTGCCAGCAGCGATGGGACAGCCTATGGCTACACCTTC. Amino acid sequence: CASSDGTAYGYTF.

The chain combines TRBV5-4 with TRBJ2-3, with 9 bases that match TRBD1. In germline, CDR1 is SGHNT, CDR2 YYREEE (reference sequence). V lost 1 base, J lost 0 bases, and 6 bases stayed unmatched. The CDR3 length is 17 residues. The CDR3 here is CASSLRTGADSTDTQYF. CDR3 bases: TGTGCCAGCAGCTTGAGGACAGGGGCTGATAGCACAGATACGCAGTATTTT.

The chain uses TRBV5-4 and TRBJ2-3; TRBD2 agrees at 13 bases. J lost 1 base, V lost 4 bases, and 9 bases had no gene match. From germline, CDR1 is SGHNT and CDR2 YYREEE (reference sequence). The CDR3 is 18 residues long. This CDR3 reads CASSEPGLAGIRTDTQYF. CDR3 coding DNA: TGTGCCAGCAGCGAACCGGGACTAGCGGGGATCCGCACAGATACGCAGTATTTT.

This clone turned up a few times. The V and J genes are TRBV28 and TRBJ1-1; tentative D call: TRBD1 (5 bases). Trimming stripped 10 bases from V and 1 base from J, with 16 bases between. The CDR3 is 14 amino acids. Germline V gives CDR1 MDHEN, CDR2 SYDVKM. Written as DNA, the CDR3 is TGTGCCACCTATACCCTGGACACGAACACTGAAGCTTTCTTT. As protein: CATYTLDTNTEAFF.

This clone came up once. This sequence joins TRBV7-6 and TRBJ1-6; 10 positions match TRBD1. The trim removed 1 base at V and 0 bases at J, leaving 0 bases unmatched. Germline CDR1 and CDR2: SGHVS and FNYEAQ. The CDR3 loop spans 17 amino acids. The CDR3 sequence: CASSLGTGGSYNSPLHF. In DNA form, the CDR3 reads TGTGCCAGCAGCTTAGGGACAGGGGGCTCCTATAATTCACCCCTCCACTTT.

The chain couples TRBV28 to TRBJ2-2; TRBD2 matches 7 bases. After removal of 7 bases from V and 3 bases from J, the junction contained 8 bases not matched to a gene. CDR1 MDHEN and CDR2 SYDVKM come from the germline V gene. This CDR3 has 15 residues. CDR3 in amino acids: CASKRGSLDTGELFF. CDR3 in DNA: TGTGCCAGCAAGCGGGGATCTTTGGACACCGGGGAGCTGTTTTTT.

The V and J genes are TRBV5-4 and TRBJ1-1; perhaps TRBD1 as D (5 bases). CDR3 length: 12 amino acids. Germline V gene data show CDR1 as SGHNT and CDR2 as YYREEE (reference sequence). V lost 2 bases, J lost 7 bases, and 9 bases lay in between. The chain's CDR3 is CASSLQDNEAFF. CDR3 DNA: TGTGCCAGCAGCTTACAGGACAATGAAGCTTTCTTT.

The chain recombines TRBV10-3 with TRBJ2-3, with TRBD2 matching 7 bases. Unmatched junction bases numbered 3, after V lost 2 bases and J lost 4 bases. Germline-derived CDR1 and CDR2 are ENHRY and SYGVKD. The CDR3 is made up of 14 amino acids. CDR3 bases: TGTGCCATCAGTGAGAGGCTAGCGGCAGATACGCAGTATTTT. It codes for CAISERLAADTQYF.

This chain joins TRBV4-1 and TRBJ1-2; D gene uncertain. Germline CDR1 and CDR2: MGHRA and YSYEKL. Trimming shortened V by 1 base and J by 4 bases, and 10 bases separated the two germline ends. The CDR3 length is 14 residues. In DNA, the CDR3 is TGCGCCAGCAGCCAAGTTAGTCTGTCCTATGGCTACACCTTC. Encoded protein: CASSQVSLSYGYTF.

This sequence joins TRBV5-6 and TRBJ2-7; tentative D call: TRBD1 (6 bases). CDR3 size: 17 residues. Trimming left V 0 bases short and J 3 bases short, with 19 bases between. Germline CDR1 SGHDT, CDR2 YYEEEE. The CDR3: CASSLGGPWTVGYEQYF. CDR3 DNA: TGTGCCAGCAGCTTGGGGGGACCGTGGACAGTAGGCTACGAGCAGTACTTC.